This T cell receptor (beta chain) stems from a study of Graves' ophthalmopathy and Graves' hyperthyroidism. Germline loops: CDR1 LGHNA, CDR2 YSLEER. Trimming took 1 base from V and 7 from J, leaving 10 bases between them. This CDR3 has 13 residues. RNA transcripts were the template, and TCR beta CDR3 regions were amplified from them. In the first round, RT-PCR was carried out with HTBI primers, and a multiplex PCR formed the second round. TCRdb processed the multiplex PCR reads anew with MiXCR; each CDR3 protein has one entry. The table records about 740,000 distinct CDR3 sequences, roughly two fifths of them present only once. Ophthalmopathic donors had moderate-to-severe activity, CAS ≥3 and NOSPECS ≥4, with disease that had lasted under 3 months. More than 7.5 ml of fresh blood yielded the PBMCs by density gradient.

This receptor was identified in an adult man with Graves' ophthalmopathy. Sequenced: peripheral blood. The chain has TRBV4-3 and TRBJ2-5, with D perhaps matching TRBD2 (5 bases). CDR3 coding DNA: TGCGCCAGCAGCCAAGTACTAGTTGGGACCCAGTACTTC. Translated: CASSQVLVGTQYF.